What follows are 2 T cell receptor beta chains derived from one specimen sequenced in a study of cytomegalovirus exposure and HLA in healthy donors. Both 60 Vbeta primers and 13 Jbeta primers went into the PCR. The repertoire was sequenced with immunoSEQ multiplex PCR; TCRdb's copy has only in-frame clones and lacks some. The table records approximately 130,000 clones, more than 80% of them present only once. Source material: PBMCs. These receptors were obtained from a middle-aged man in good health and CMV-seronegative.

The chain's CDR3 is CASSLSGGDHEQYF. CDR3 in DNA: TGTGCCAGCAGCTTATCAGGGGGCGACCACGAGCAGTACTTC. The chain employs TRBV7-8 and TRBJ2-7, with TRBD1 matching 8 bases. Germline V gene data show CDR1 as SGHVS and CDR2 as FQNEAQ. The CDR3 length is 14 residues. After removal of 2 bases from V and 5 bases from J, the junction contained 5 bases not matched to a gene.

The chain links TRBV18 to TRBJ1-4; D may be TRBD1 (6 bases). Germline CDR1 is KGHSH and CDR2 is LQKENI. The CDR3 has 16 residues. V was clipped by 2 bases and J by 5 bases, with 15 bases between them. In DNA, the CDR3 is TGTGCCAGCTCACCAACAGGGTCCTCCTCAAATGAAAAACTGTTTTTT. Protein product: CASSPTGSSSNEKLFF.